These T cell receptor beta chains were read from a single sample in a study of blood T cells in healthy people across ages. MiXCR, applied by TCRdb to the 5' RACE reads, yields one record per CDR3 protein. The top ten hold about 6.3% of the sample, which has 1,300,000 or so distinct CDR3 sequences, roughly 60% seen once. The sequenced sample consisted of blood. The receptors derive from a man between 18 and 35 years old in good health. The conserved cysteine and the conserved F or W are not part of the CDR3 here.

len: 17; j_gene: TRBJ1-2; v_gene: TRBV5-6; CDR3aa: ASNSGARDRGPRDYGYT
len: 15; j_gene: TRBJ2-6; v_gene: TRBV2; CDR3aa: ASMLDGGRSGANVLT
len: 13; j_gene: TRBJ1-1; v_gene: TRBV6-5; CDR3aa: ASSYGRRMATEAF
len: 11; j_gene: TRBJ2-5; v_gene: TRBV29-1; CDR3aa: SVDTVVLAEQY
len: 11; j_gene: TRBJ2-7; v_gene: TRBV5-6; CDR3aa: ASSLTGVGEQY
len: 12; j_gene: TRBJ1-1; v_gene: TRBV27; CDR3aa: ATADSPGNTEAF
len: 11; j_gene: TRBJ1-5; v_gene: TRBV4-1; CDR3aa: ASSRQLNQPQH
len: 14; j_gene: TRBJ1-2; v_gene: TRBV7-9; CDR3aa: ASSLAQDPGGYGYS
len: 14; j_gene: TRBJ2-5; v_gene: TRBV11-1; CDR3aa: ASSLWASRNQETQY
len: 12; j_gene: TRBJ2-1; v_gene: TRBV4-1; CDR3aa: ASSRTSGFFEQF
len: 14; j_gene: TRBJ2-3; v_gene: TRBV27; CDR3aa: ASSPSGTKPPDTQY
len: 11; j_gene: TRBJ2-1; v_gene: TRBV6-4; CDR3aa: ASSETAYNEQF
len: 14; j_gene: TRBJ2-2; v_gene: TRBV13; CDR3aa: ASSLGGLAQTGELF
len: 15; j_gene: TRBJ2-3; v_gene: TRBV4-1; CDR3aa: ASSPQVAGGHSDTQY
len: 12; j_gene: TRBJ2-7; v_gene: TRBV10-3; CDR3aa: AISTGTVSYEQY
len: 12; j_gene: TRBJ1-1; v_gene: TRBV5-1; CDR3aa: ASSLVREDGEAF
len: 12; j_gene: -; v_gene: TRBV7-9; CDR3aa: ASSLGGSVYEQY
len: 11; j_gene: TRBJ2-3; v_gene: TRBV20-1; CDR3aa: SARTVVTDTQY
len: 12; j_gene: TRBJ2-1; v_gene: TRBV25-1; CDR3aa: ASSLREGVNEQF
len: 13; j_gene: TRBJ1-2; v_gene: TRBV15; CDR3aa: ATSVPGQGSYGYT
len: 12; j_gene: TRBJ1-4; v_gene: TRBV27; CDR3aa: ASRKQGLNEKLF
len: 13; j_gene: TRBJ2-3; v_gene: TRBV7-8; CDR3aa: ASSPLEGGTDTQY
len: 10; j_gene: TRBJ1-2; v_gene: TRBV6-5; CDR3aa: ASIGQGGGYT
len: 12; j_gene: -; v_gene: TRBV20-1; CDR3aa: SARDRERMDIQY
len: 12; j_gene: TRBJ2-3; v_gene: TRBV28; CDR3aa: ASGASGLSPTQY
len: 12; j_gene: TRBJ2-3; v_gene: TRBV20-1; CDR3aa: SAKVAGGVDTQY
len: 11; j_gene: TRBJ1-5; v_gene: TRBV6-6; CDR3aa: ASRSQGVQPQH
len: 15; j_gene: TRBJ1-2; v_gene: TRBV4-1; CDR3aa: ASSPVYTGTFNYGYT
len: 15; j_gene: TRBJ2-3; v_gene: TRBV6-5; CDR3aa: ASSYSPGLASTDTQY
len: 10; j_gene: TRBJ2-1; v_gene: TRBV27; CDR3aa: ASRTGGNEQF
len: 12; j_gene: TRBJ2-1; v_gene: TRBV2; CDR3aa: ASTINGRTAEQF
len: 14; j_gene: TRBJ1-1; v_gene: TRBV10-3; CDR3aa: AISGGWAEMNTEAF
len: 12; j_gene: TRBJ1-1; v_gene: TRBV6-6; CDR3aa: ASSYGRKNAEAF
len: 13; j_gene: TRBJ2-5; v_gene: TRBV20-1; CDR3aa: SAREPTGEVETQY
len: 12; j_gene: TRBJ2-5; v_gene: TRBV2; CDR3aa: ASSDVPNQETQY
len: 9; j_gene: TRBJ1-2; v_gene: TRBV4-3; CDR3aa: ASSHTYGYT
len: 14; j_gene: TRBJ1-4; v_gene: TRBV4-1; CDR3aa: ASSPVGQGDGEKLF
len: 14; j_gene: TRBJ2-5; v_gene: TRBV4-1; CDR3aa: ASSQDVGTSSNEQY
len: 12; j_gene: TRBJ1-1; v_gene: TRBV28; CDR3aa: ASSTRLANTEAF
len: 11; j_gene: TRBJ2-7; v_gene: TRBV4-1; CDR3aa: ASGYDRDYEQY
len: 12; j_gene: TRBJ2-3; v_gene: TRBV11-2; CDR3aa: ASSLDREGPTQY
len: 11; j_gene: -; v_gene: TRBV29-1; CDR3aa: SVQTGQNYEQY
len: 14; j_gene: TRBJ2-1; v_gene: TRBV7-2; CDR3aa: ASSLSGTGTYNEQF
len: 10; j_gene: TRBJ2-3; v_gene: TRBV29-1; CDR3aa: SVKRLGGTQY